This T cell receptor (beta chain) is drawn from a study of post-analysis software for immune sequencing data. On this clonotype itself: The antigen is not known.

The CDR3 is 16 amino acids. The V gene end was trimmed by 5 bases and the J gene end by 6 bases; junction bases not matched to a gene: 15. The germline gives CDR1 MNHNY, CDR2 SVGAGI (reference sequence). Prepared libraries of TCR beta cDNA carried unique molecular identifiers. TCRdb reprocessed the PCR reads via MiXCR and lists one record per CDR3 protein. Of approximately 460,000 distinct CDR3 sequences listed, 40% to 55% are singletons. Study results and limitations: Controls showed significantly higher normalized Chao1 diversity than did multiple sclerosis patients. Five or six TRBV segments (TRBV5-6, TRBV5-1 and TRBV20-1 among them) occurred more frequently in patients than in controls. Under F measure analysis, samples from one preparation batch co-clustered strongly.

This sequence was found in a girl aged 10 to 17 with multiple sclerosis. The chain recombines TRBV6-6 with TRBJ1-2, with 7 bases identical to TRBD1. The sequencing sample was made of blood. The CDR3 region is CASSPGGRPNGDGYTF. CDR3 coding DNA: TGTGCCAGCAGTCCAGGGGGACGCCCAAATGGCGATGGCTACACCTTC.